The clone carrying this T cell receptor beta chain was picked up a small number of times. Its antigen remains unknown. Germline CDR1 reads SEHNR; CDR2 reads FQNEAQ (reference sequence). The CDR3 loop spans 15 amino acids. V was cut by 6 bases and J by 4 bases, with 16 bases left in between. A universal primer site was incorporated via template switching, and the cDNA contained unique molecular identifiers. TCRdb processed the 5' RACE reads anew with MiXCR; each CDR3 protein has one entry. The sample contains nearly 900,000 distinct CDR3 sequences, 9% to 15% of which appear only once. This record comes from a study of identical twins. Study outcomes and limitations: Analyses of zero insertions could, in part, be confounded by invariant MAIT and iNKT cells. It was out-of-frame TCR alpha sharing in monozygotic twins that models underestimated.

This sample was also put to use in a study of yellow fever vaccine responses in identical twins. According to that study: Twins reportedly showed a vaccine T cell response that seemed partly convergent and partly personalized.

V gene TRBV7-9 combines with J gene TRBJ2-4; D uncertain. Sequencing used PBMCs. This receptor was obtained from a woman in her late teens or twenties in good health. The CDR3 coding sequence is TGTGCCAGCAGTACGCAGGTCCCCACGAAAAACATTCAGTACTTC. As protein: CASSTQVPTKNIQYF.